This TCR beta chain was recovered during a study of blood T cell repertoires in COVID-19. About the study: Whether acute or convalescent, the COVID-19 samples came from the United States, Italy and Spain. In each case, the material was cDNA or gDNA derived from T cells, B-cell-depleted T cells, or PBMCs.

The CDR3 spans 14 residues. Germline CDR1 reads SGHRS; CDR2 reads YFSETQ. V was pared by 4 bases and J by 10 bases, with 8 bases of the junction left unmatched. Original methodology: The authors estimated nucleated cell counts from reference gene primer amplification. Profiling relied on immunoSEQ multiplex PCR, and the TCRdb table lists in-frame clones only, not all of them. V and J calls and clone size are copied from that table; D and trimming were computed from the DNA. Of some 270,000 clones in the sample, approximately 90% are singletons; the top ten hold about 0.8%. The source material was peripheral blood. This receptor was taken from a man aged 25-45 years with acute or convalescent COVID-19. The chain employs TRBV5-1 and TRBJ1-4; the match to TRBD1 covers 9 bases. CDR3 nucleotide sequence: TGCGCCAGCAGCGGAACGGGACAGGGCGGAAAACTGTTTTTT. It yields the protein CASSGTGQGGKLFF. Full variable domain (remainder filled in from reference TRBV5-1 and TRBJ1-4): KAGVTQTPRYLIKTRGQQVTLSCSPISGHRSVSWYQQTPGQGLQFLFEYFSETQRNKGNFPGRFSGRQFSNSRSEMNVSTLELGDSALYLCASSGTGQGGKLFFGSGTQLSVL.